This TCR beta chain was sequenced in a study of blood T cells in healthy people across ages. A J-beta primer mix and a sample-barcoded 5' primer were used in a second PCR of roughly 6 to 11 cycles. A single record per CDR3 protein comes from TCRdb applying MiXCR to the 5' RACE reads. The table lists approximately 960,000 distinct CDR3 sequences, approximately 32% of them singletons, with about 10% in the top ten. V lost 7 bases to trimming and J lost 7 bases, with 10 bases between them. CDR1 and CDR2 (germline): MRHNA, SNTAGT. There are 11 residues in the CDR3. In addition, the sample was reused for a study of T cells of mothers and their children.

J is TRBJ1-1 and V is TRBV6-4; unclear D gene. The material sequenced was blood. This clonotype was sampled from a middle-aged woman in good health. In DNA, the CDR3 is TGTGCCAGCACTCCGTCCCGTGAAGCTTTCTTT. It specifies CASTPSREAFF.